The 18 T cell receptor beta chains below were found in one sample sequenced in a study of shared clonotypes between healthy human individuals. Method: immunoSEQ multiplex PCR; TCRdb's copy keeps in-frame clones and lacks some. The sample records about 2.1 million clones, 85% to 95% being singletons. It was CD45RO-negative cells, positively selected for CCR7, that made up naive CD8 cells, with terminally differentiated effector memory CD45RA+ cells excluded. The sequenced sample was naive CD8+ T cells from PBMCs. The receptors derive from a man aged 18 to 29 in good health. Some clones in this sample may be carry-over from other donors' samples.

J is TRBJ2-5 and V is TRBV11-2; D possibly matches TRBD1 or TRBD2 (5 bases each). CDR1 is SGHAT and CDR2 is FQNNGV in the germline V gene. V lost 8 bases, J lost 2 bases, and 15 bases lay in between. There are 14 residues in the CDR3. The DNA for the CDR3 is TGTGCCAGCCGTAAGGCTGGGACGCAAGAGACCCAGTACTTC. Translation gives CASRKAGTQETQYF.

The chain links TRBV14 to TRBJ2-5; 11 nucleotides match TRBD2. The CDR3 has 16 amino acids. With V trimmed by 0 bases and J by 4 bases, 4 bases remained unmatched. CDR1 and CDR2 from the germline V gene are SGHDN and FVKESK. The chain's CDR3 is CASSQDFGLAGETQYF. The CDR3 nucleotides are TGTGCCAGCAGCCAAGATTTTGGACTAGCGGGAGAGACCCAGTACTTC.

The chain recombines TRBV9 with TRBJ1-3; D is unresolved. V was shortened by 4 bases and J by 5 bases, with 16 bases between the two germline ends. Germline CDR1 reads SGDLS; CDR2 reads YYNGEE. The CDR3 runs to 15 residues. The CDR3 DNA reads TGTGCCAGCAGCCCCCACAGCAACCAACGAAACACCATATATTTT. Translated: CASSPHSNQRNTIYF.

The CDR3 spells CASTEIGENEQFF. The DNA for the CDR3 is TGTGCCAGCACCGAAATCGGGGAAAATGAGCAGTTCTTC. This chain uses TRBV7-6 with TRBJ2-1; D may be TRBD2 (5 bases). Germline V gene lookup returns CDR1 SGHVS and CDR2 FNYEAQ. Trimming shortened V by 7 bases and J by 7 bases, and 14 bases separated the two germline ends. The CDR3 sequence is 13 residues long. Variable domain in full (rest from reference TRBV7-6 and TRBJ2-1): GAGVSQSPRYKVTKRGQDVALRCDPISGHVSLYWYRQALGQGPEFLTYFNYEAQQDKSGLPNDRFSAERPEGSISTLTIQRTEQRDSAMYRCASTEIGENEQFFGPGTRLTVL.

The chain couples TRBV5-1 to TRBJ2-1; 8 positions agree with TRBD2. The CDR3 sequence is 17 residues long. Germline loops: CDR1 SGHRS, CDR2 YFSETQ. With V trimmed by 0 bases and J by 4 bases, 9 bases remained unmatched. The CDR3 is CASSLEASGLGYNEQFF. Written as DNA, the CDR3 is TGCGCCAGCAGCTTGGAGGCGTCGGGACTAGGGTACAATGAGCAGTTCTTC.

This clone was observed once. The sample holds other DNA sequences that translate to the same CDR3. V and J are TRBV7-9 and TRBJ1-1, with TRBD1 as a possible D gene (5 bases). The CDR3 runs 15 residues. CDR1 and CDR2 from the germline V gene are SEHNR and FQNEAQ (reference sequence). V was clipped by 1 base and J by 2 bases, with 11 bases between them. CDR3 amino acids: CASSLVGHPNTEAFF. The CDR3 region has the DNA TGTGCCAGCAGCTTAGTAGGACACCCTAACACTGAAGCTTTCTTT.

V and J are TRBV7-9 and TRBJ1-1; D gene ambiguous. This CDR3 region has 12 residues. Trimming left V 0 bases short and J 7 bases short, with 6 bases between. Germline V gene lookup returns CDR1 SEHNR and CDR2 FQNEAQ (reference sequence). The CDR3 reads CASSLAQDEAFF. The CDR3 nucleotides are TGTGCCAGCAGCTTAGCGCAGGATGAAGCTTTCTTT.

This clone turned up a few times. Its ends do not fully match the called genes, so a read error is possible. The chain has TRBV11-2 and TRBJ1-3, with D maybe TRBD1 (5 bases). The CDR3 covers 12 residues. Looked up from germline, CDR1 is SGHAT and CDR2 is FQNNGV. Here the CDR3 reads CASSLDRDVRDF. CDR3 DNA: TGTGCCAGCAGCTTAGATCGGGACGTGCGCGATTTT.

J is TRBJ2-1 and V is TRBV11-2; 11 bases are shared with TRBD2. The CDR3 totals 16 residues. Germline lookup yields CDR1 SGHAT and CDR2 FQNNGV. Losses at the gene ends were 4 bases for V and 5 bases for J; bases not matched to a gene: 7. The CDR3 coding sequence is TGTGCCAGCAGCTCTCCACTAGCGGGAGTTCACAATGAGCAGTTCTTC. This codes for CASSSPLAGVHNEQFF.

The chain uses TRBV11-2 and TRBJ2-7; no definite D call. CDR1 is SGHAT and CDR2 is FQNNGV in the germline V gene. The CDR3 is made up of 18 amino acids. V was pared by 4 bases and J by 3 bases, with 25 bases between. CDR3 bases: TGTGCCAGCAGCTCCCGGATCGAGGCTCCACGACTGAGCTACGAGCAGTACTTC. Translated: CASSSRIEAPRLSYEQYF.

Here the CDR3 reads CAVPGLNTEAFF. Here the CDR3 DNA reads TGTGCCGTCCCGGGATTGAACACTGAAGCTTTCTTT. The rearrangement joins TRBV7-9 to TRBJ1-1, with no clear D. The CDR3 consists of 12 residues. Trimming stripped 11 bases from V and 0 bases from J, with 10 bases between. CDR1 SEHNR and CDR2 FQNEAQ come from the germline V gene (reference sequence).

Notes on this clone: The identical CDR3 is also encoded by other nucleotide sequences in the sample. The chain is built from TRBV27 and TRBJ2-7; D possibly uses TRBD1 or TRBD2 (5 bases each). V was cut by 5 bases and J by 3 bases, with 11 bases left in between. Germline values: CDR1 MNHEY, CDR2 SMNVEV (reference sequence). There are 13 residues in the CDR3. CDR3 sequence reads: CASSPGLYYEQYF. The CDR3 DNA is TGTGCCAGCAGTCCGGGGCTATACTACGAGCAGTACTTC.

As DNA, the CDR3 is TGTGCCAGCACCCCAAAGCAGGGGGTTGGCGATGAGCAGTTCTTC. Its protein is CASTPKQGVGDEQFF. V gene TRBV25-1 combines with J gene TRBJ2-1; 7 bases map to TRBD1. This CDR3 comprises 15 residues. Germline assignment: CDR1 MGHDK and CDR2 SYGVNS. V trimming: 7 bases; J trimming: 8 bases; junction bases outside the gene matches: 14.

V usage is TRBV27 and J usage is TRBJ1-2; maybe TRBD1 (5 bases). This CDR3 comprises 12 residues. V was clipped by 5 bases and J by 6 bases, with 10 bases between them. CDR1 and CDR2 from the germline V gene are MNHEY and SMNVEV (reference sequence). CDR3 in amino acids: CASSPGGNGYTF. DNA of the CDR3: TGTGCCAGCAGTCCCGGGGGGAATGGCTACACCTTC.

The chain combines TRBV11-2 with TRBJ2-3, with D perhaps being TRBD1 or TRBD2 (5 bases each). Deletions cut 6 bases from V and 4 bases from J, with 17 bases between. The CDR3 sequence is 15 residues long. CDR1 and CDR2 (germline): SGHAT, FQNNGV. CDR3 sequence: CASRHERGSADTQYF. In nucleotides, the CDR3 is TGTGCCAGCAGACATGAGAGGGGCAGCGCAGATACGCAGTATTTT.

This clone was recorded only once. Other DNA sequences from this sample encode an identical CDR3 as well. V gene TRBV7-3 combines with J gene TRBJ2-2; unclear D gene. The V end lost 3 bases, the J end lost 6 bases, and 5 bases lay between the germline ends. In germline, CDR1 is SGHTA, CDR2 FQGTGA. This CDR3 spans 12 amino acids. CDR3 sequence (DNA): TGTGCCAGCAGCTTCGGGTCCGGGGAGCTGTTTTTT. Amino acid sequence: CASSFGSGELFF.

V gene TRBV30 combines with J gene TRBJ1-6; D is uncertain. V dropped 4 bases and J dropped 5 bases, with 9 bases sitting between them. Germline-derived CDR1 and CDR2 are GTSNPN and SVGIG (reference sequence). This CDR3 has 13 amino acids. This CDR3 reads CAWKRVNNSPLHF. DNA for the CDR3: TGTGCCTGGAAGCGCGTGAATAATTCACCCCTCCACTTT.

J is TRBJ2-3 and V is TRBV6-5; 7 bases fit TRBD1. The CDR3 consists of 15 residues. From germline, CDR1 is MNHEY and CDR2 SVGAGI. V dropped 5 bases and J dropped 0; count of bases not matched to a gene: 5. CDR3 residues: CASSPRQGSTDTQYF. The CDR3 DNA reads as TGTGCCAGCAGTCCACGACAGGGCAGCACAGATACGCAGTATTTT.